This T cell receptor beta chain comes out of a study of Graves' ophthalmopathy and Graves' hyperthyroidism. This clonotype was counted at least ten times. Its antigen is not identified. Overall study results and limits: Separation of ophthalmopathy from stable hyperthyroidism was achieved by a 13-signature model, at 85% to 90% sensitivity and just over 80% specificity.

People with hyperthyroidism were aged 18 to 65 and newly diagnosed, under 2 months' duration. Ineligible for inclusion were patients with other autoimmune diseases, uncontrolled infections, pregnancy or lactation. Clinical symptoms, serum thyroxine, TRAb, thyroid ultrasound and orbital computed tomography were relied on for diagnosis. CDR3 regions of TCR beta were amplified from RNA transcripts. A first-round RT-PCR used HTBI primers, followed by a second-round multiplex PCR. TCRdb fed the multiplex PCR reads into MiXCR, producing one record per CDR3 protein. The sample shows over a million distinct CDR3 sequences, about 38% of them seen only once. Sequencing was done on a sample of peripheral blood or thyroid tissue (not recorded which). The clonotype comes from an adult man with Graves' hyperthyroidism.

CDR3 bases: TGTGCCACCAGTGATCCGGACAGGGTTAAGTACTTC. This sequence encodes CATSDPDRVKYF. The J gene is TRBJ2-5, the V gene TRBV24-1; TRBD1 aligns across 8 bases. This CDR3 spans 12 amino acids. Germline-derived CDR1 and CDR2 are KGHDR and SFDVKD. The V segment lost 3 bases and the J segment 12 bases; nucleotides outside the gene matches: 5.